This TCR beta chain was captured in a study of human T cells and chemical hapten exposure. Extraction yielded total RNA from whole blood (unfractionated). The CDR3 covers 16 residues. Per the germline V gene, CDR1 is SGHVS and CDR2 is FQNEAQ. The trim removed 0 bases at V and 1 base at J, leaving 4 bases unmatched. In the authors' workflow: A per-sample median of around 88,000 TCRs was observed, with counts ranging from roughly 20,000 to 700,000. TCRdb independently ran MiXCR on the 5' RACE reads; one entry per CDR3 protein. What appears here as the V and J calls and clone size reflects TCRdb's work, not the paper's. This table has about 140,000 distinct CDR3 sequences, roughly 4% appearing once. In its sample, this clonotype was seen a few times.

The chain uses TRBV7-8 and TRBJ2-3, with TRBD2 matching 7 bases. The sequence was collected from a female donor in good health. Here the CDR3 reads CASSLALAGGTDTQYF. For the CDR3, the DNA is TGTGCCAGCAGCTTAGCGCTGGCGGGGGGCACAGATACGCAGTATTTT.